The clone carrying this T cell receptor beta chain was found a few times. Its antigen is undetermined. The study assayed some 110,000 TCR templates per sample. TCRdb keeps only in-frame clones here, not all; method: immunoSEQ multiplex PCR. The repertoire holds 90,000 to 120,000 clones, with roughly 93% as singletons. The sample belongs to a study of siplizumab effects on memory and regulatory T cells. General study points: Naive T cells were seen as more diverse than memory cells and as major alloresponse contributors. Mean Treg-derived proportions of mappable alloreactive CD4+ clones were 55% to 75% for siplizumab and roughly 27% for controls. Neither a naive nor a memory phenotype was assignable to roughly 80-95% of proliferating CD4+ or CD8+ clones.

V lost 5 bases to trimming and J lost 3 bases, with 5 bases between them. This CDR3 contains 11 residues. The germline gives CDR1 SGHRS, CDR2 YFSETQ. The sequenced sample consisted of Tregs sorted from blood. This TCR was recovered from a human donor in good health. The J gene is TRBJ1-1, the V gene TRBV5-1, with no clear D. CDR3 sequence (DNA): TGCGCCAGCAGGAAGGACACTGAAGCTTTCTTT. Protein sequence: CASRKDTEAFF.